This entry is about one TCR beta chain. TCRdb recomputed calls from the 5' RACE reads with MiXCR, one row per CDR3 protein. The sample shows tens of thousands of distinct CDR3 sequences, 15% to 20% of them seen only once. These data belong to a study of T-cell memory formation after mild COVID-19. Per germline, CDR1 SEHNR and CDR2 FQNEAQ (reference sequence). Trimming cost V 5 bases and J 5 bases, with 16 bases left between them. This CDR3 has 15 amino acids. The sample was PBMCs or a T cell subset sorted from them (not recorded which). The sequence came from an adult woman who had mild COVID-19 (a few samples of this study predate the infection). Cell type and time point are not known. The genes are TRBV7-9 and TRBJ2-1; D is unclear. The CDR3 coding sequence is TGTGCCAGCAGCCCTCGTAACGGCCGGGACAATGAGCAGTTCTTC. Translated, it gives CASSPRNGRDNEQFF.